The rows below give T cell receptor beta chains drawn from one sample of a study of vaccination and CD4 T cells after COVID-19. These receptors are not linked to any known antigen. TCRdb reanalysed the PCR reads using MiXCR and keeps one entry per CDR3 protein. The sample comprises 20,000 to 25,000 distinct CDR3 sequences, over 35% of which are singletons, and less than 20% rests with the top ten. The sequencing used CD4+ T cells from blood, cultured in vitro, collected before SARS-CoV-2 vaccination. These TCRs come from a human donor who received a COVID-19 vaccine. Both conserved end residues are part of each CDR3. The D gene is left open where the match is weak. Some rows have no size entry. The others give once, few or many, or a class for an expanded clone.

CDR3aa: CASSLPTSGETETQYF; CDR3nt: TGTGCCAGCAGCTTGCCCACTAGCGGGGAAACAGAGACCCAGTACTTC; d_gene: TRBD2; j_gene: TRBJ2-5; abundance: few; v_gene: TRBV5-4
CDR3aa: CASSIQRREPQHF; CDR3nt: TGTGCCAGTAGTATTCAGAGGAGAGAGCCCCAGCATTTT; d_gene: .; j_gene: TRBJ1-5; abundance: once; v_gene: TRBV19
CDR3aa: CASSFAREGGYTF; CDR3nt: TGTGCCAGCAGCTTCGCCAGGGAGGGTGGCTACACCTTC; d_gene: .; j_gene: TRBJ1-2; abundance: few; v_gene: TRBV7-9
CDR3aa: CASSYSTPGTDGYTF; CDR3nt: TGTGCCAGCAGTTACTCGACCCCCGGGACCGATGGCTACACCTTC; d_gene: .; j_gene: TRBJ1-2; abundance: few; v_gene: TRBV6-5
CDR3aa: CSASPPGSGNQPQHF; CDR3nt: TGCAGTGCTAGCCCCCCAGGAAGCGGCAATCAGCCCCAGCATTTT; d_gene: .; j_gene: TRBJ1-5; abundance: .; v_gene: TRBV20-1
CDR3aa: CATSDDSPGELFF; CDR3nt: TGTGCCACCAGTGATGACTCCCCCGGGGAGCTGTTTTTT; d_gene: .; j_gene: TRBJ2-2; abundance: few; v_gene: TRBV24-1
CDR3aa: CASSVDSSGNTIYF; CDR3nt: TGTGCCAGCAGCGTAGATAGCTCTGGAAACACCATATATTTT; d_gene: .; j_gene: TRBJ1-3; abundance: once; v_gene: TRBV9
CDR3aa: CATSARPGTGGYEQYF; CDR3nt: TGTGCCACCAGTGCCCGCCCCGGGACAGGGGGCTACGAGCAGTACTTC; d_gene: TRBD1; j_gene: TRBJ2-7; abundance: .; v_gene: TRBV24-1
CDR3aa: CASSPTTDTQYF; CDR3nt: TGTGCCAGCAGCCCAACCACAGATACGCAGTATTTT; d_gene: .; j_gene: TRBJ2-3; abundance: .; v_gene: TRBV2
CDR3aa: CASSSRHNSPLHF; CDR3nt: TGTGCCAGCAGTTCGCGCCATAATTCACCCCTCCACTTT; d_gene: .; j_gene: TRBJ1-6; abundance: .; v_gene: TRBV2
CDR3aa: CASSLGGGVRTGNTIYF; CDR3nt: TGTGCCAGCAGCTTAGGGGGCGGGGTCCGGACTGGAAACACCATATATTTT; d_gene: .; j_gene: TRBJ1-3; abundance: .; v_gene: TRBV7-9
CDR3aa: CSAAMSGGFGEQFF; CDR3nt: TGCAGTGCAGCTATGAGCGGGGGGTTCGGTGAGCAGTTCTTC; d_gene: TRBD2; j_gene: TRBJ2-1; abundance: .; v_gene: TRBV20-1
CDR3aa: CASSRTGQGALNEQYF; CDR3nt: TGCGCCAGCAGCCGGACGGGACAGGGGGCTCTCAACGAGCAGTACTTC; d_gene: TRBD1; j_gene: TRBJ2-7; abundance: once; v_gene: TRBV10-1
CDR3aa: CSATGQTRLGMNGYTF; CDR3nt: TGCAGTGCTACTGGGCAAACACGACTCGGGATGAATGGCTACACCTTC; d_gene: .; j_gene: TRBJ1-2; abundance: .; v_gene: TRBV20-1
CDR3aa: CASSLGTSGTEAFF; CDR3nt: TGTGCCAGCAGTTTGGGGACATCCGGCACTGAAGCTTTCTTT; d_gene: .; j_gene: TRBJ1-1; abundance: few; v_gene: TRBV12-3/TRBV12-4
CDR3aa: CASKRGTSFGELFF; CDR3nt: TGTGCCAGCAAACGCGGGACTTCCTTCGGGGAGCTGTTTTTT; d_gene: .; j_gene: TRBJ2-2; abundance: few; v_gene: TRBV6-1
CDR3aa: CASSLGRGDGYTF; CDR3nt: TGTGCCAGCAGCTTAGGCAGGGGTGATGGCTACACCTTC; d_gene: .; j_gene: TRBJ1-2; abundance: .; v_gene: TRBV7-2
CDR3aa: CASSPTLGAVSPLHF; CDR3nt: TGCGCCAGCAGCCCAACGTTGGGGGCGGTTTCACCCCTCCACTTT; d_gene: .; j_gene: TRBJ1-6; abundance: few; v_gene: TRBV4-1
CDR3aa: CAWSARTGRNNSPLHF; CDR3nt: TGTGCCTGGAGCGCCCGGACAGGGCGAAATAATTCACCCCTCCACTTT; d_gene: TRBD1; j_gene: TRBJ1-6; abundance: few; v_gene: TRBV30
CDR3aa: CASSKEGAFRLYEQYF; CDR3nt: TGTGCCAGCAGTAAGGAGGGGGCGTTCCGACTTTACGAGCAGTACTTC; d_gene: .; j_gene: TRBJ2-7; abundance: .; v_gene: TRBV5-4
CDR3aa: CASSAGARGYTF; CDR3nt: TGTGCCAGCAGTGCGGGGGCGCGGGGCTACACCTTC; d_gene: .; j_gene: TRBJ1-2; abundance: few; v_gene: TRBV2
CDR3aa: CASSEWADGELFF; CDR3nt: TGTGCCAGCAGTGAATGGGCAGACGGGGAGCTGTTTTTT; d_gene: .; j_gene: TRBJ2-2; abundance: few; v_gene: TRBV25-1
CDR3aa: CASRIRGETQYF; CDR3nt: TGTGCCAGCAGGATCAGGGGAGAGACCCAGTACTTC; d_gene: .; j_gene: TRBJ2-5; abundance: .; v_gene: TRBV12-3/TRBV12-4
CDR3aa: CASKFRQDPNYGYTF; CDR3nt: TGTGCCAGTAAGTTCCGACAGGACCCTAACTATGGCTACACCTTC; d_gene: .; j_gene: TRBJ1-2; abundance: .; v_gene: TRBV27
CDR3aa: CASTITTPTDTQYF; CDR3nt: TGTGCCAGCACCATAACAACTCCCACAGATACGCAGTATTTT; d_gene: .; j_gene: TRBJ2-3; abundance: .; v_gene: TRBV12-3/TRBV12-4
CDR3aa: CASSGLMNQPQHF; CDR3nt: TGTGCCAGCAGTGGCCTGATGAATCAGCCCCAGCATTTT; d_gene: .; j_gene: TRBJ1-5; abundance: few; v_gene: TRBV6-1
CDR3aa: CASSQDWFPGTDTQYF; CDR3nt: TGCGCCAGCAGCCAAGATTGGTTCCCTGGCACAGATACGCAGTATTTT; d_gene: .; j_gene: TRBJ2-3; abundance: .; v_gene: TRBV4-1
CDR3aa: CASSPRLAGAGETQYF; CDR3nt: TGTGCCAGCAGTCCTAGACTAGCGGGGGCCGGGGAGACCCAGTACTTC; d_gene: TRBD2; j_gene: TRBJ2-5; abundance: .; v_gene: TRBV12-3/TRBV12-4
CDR3aa: CASSYRSNQPQHF; CDR3nt: TGTGCCAGCAGTTATAGGAGCAATCAGCCCCAGCATTTT; d_gene: .; j_gene: TRBJ1-5; abundance: .; v_gene: TRBV6-5
CDR3aa: CSAASRESSYEQYF; CDR3nt: TGCAGTGCTGCATCTAGAGAAAGCTCCTACGAGCAGTACTTC; d_gene: .; j_gene: TRBJ2-7; abundance: few; v_gene: TRBV20-1
CDR3aa: CASRDRGSRSSNQPQHF; CDR3nt: TGTGCCAGCAGGGACAGGGGAAGTAGGAGTAGCAATCAGCCCCAGCATTTT; d_gene: TRBD1; j_gene: TRBJ1-5; abundance: .; v_gene: TRBV6-1
CDR3aa: CAISEYGTGDYEQYF; CDR3nt: TGTGCCATCAGTGAGTACGGGACAGGGGACTACGAGCAGTACTTC; d_gene: TRBD1; j_gene: TRBJ2-7; abundance: .; v_gene: TRBV10-3
CDR3aa: CASSIGQSNTEAFF; CDR3nt: TGTGCCAGTAGTATAGGACAGTCGAACACTGAAGCTTTCTTT; d_gene: .; j_gene: TRBJ1-1; abundance: .; v_gene: TRBV19
CDR3aa: CATSAPGDSYEQYF; CDR3nt: TGTGCCACCAGTGCCCCGGGGGACTCCTACGAGCAGTACTTC; d_gene: .; j_gene: TRBJ2-7; abundance: few; v_gene: TRBV24-1
CDR3aa: CSARENYYEQYF; CDR3nt: TGCAGTGCTAGAGAAAACTACTACGAGCAGTACTTC; d_gene: .; j_gene: TRBJ2-7; abundance: .; v_gene: TRBV20-1
CDR3aa: CAISETARSQPQHF; CDR3nt: TGTGCCATCAGTGAGACAGCGAGAAGTCAGCCCCAGCATTTT; d_gene: .; j_gene: TRBJ1-5; abundance: few; v_gene: TRBV10-3
CDR3aa: CAHPSFEGNTGELFF; CDR3nt: TGTGCCCACCCTAGCTTTGAGGGAAACACCGGGGAGCTGTTTTTT; d_gene: .; j_gene: TRBJ2-2; abundance: few; v_gene: TRBV7-9
CDR3aa: CASSYGGIADKNTEAFF; CDR3nt: TGTGCCAGCAGTTACGGAGGGATAGCTGACAAGAACACTGAAGCTTTCTTT; d_gene: .; j_gene: TRBJ1-1; abundance: .; v_gene: TRBV6-2/TRBV6-3
CDR3aa: CASSYSLLVNTEAFF; CDR3nt: TGTGCCAGCAGTTACTCCTTACTTGTGAACACTGAAGCTTTCTTT; d_gene: .; j_gene: TRBJ1-1; abundance: .; v_gene: TRBV6-5
CDR3aa: CASETARGYTF; CDR3nt: TGCGCCAGCGAGACTGCTCGGGGCTACACCTTC; d_gene: .; j_gene: TRBJ1-2; abundance: .; v_gene: TRBV10-2
CDR3aa: CSARRGNYGYTF; CDR3nt: TGCAGTGCCCGGAGGGGGAACTATGGCTACACCTTC; d_gene: .; j_gene: TRBJ1-2; abundance: .; v_gene: TRBV20-1
CDR3aa: CASSIGQGGNTIYF; CDR3nt: TGTGCCAGCAGCATAGGACAGGGAGGAAACACCATATATTTT; d_gene: TRBD1; j_gene: TRBJ1-3; abundance: .; v_gene: TRBV7-8
CDR3aa: CASSLGLGTANTGELFF; CDR3nt: TGCGCCAGCAGCTTGGGGCTTGGGACCGCGAACACCGGGGAGCTGTTTTTT; d_gene: .; j_gene: TRBJ2-2; abundance: .; v_gene: TRBV5-1
CDR3aa: CATSVGYGTDGQETQYF; CDR3nt: TGTGCCACCAGTGTAGGATACGGGACAGATGGCCAAGAGACCCAGTACTTC; d_gene: TRBD1; j_gene: TRBJ2-5; abundance: .; v_gene: TRBV24-1
CDR3aa: CASRLRQGGSYGYTF; CDR3nt: TGTGCCAGCCGCCTACGACAGGGAGGAAGCTATGGCTACACCTTC; d_gene: TRBD1; j_gene: TRBJ1-2; abundance: .; v_gene: TRBV6-1